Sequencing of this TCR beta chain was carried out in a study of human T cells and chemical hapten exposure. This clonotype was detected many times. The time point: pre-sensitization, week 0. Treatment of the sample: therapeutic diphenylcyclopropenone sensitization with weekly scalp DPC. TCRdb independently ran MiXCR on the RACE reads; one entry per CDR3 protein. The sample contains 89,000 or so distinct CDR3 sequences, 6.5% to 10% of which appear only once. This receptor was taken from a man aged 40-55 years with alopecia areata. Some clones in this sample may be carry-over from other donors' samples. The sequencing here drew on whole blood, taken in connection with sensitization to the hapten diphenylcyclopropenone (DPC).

The CDR3 DNA is TGCAGCGTTGATCTCGTCCCAAACATTCAGTACTTC. Translating it yields CSVDLVPNIQYF. The chain combines TRBV29-1 with TRBJ2-4; D gene ambiguous. Per germline, CDR1 SQVTM and CDR2 ANQGSEA. V lost 3 bases and J lost 6, with 9 bases in between. The CDR3 consists of 12 residues.